This T cell receptor (beta chain) was captured in a study of blood T cell repertoires in COVID-19. Study-level information: Some COVID-19 samples were acute and others convalescent; all came from the United States, Italy and Spain. Sources were T cells, B-cell-depleted T cells, or PBMCs; the material itself was cDNA or gDNA.

V gave up 6 bases and J gave up 2 bases; unmatched junction bases: 4. From germline, CDR1 is MGHRA and CDR2 YSYEKL. CDR3 length: 14 residues. Original data processing: Counts of nucleated cells, estimated from reference gene primer amplification, were obtained. Method: immunoSEQ multiplex PCR; TCRdb's copy keeps in-frame clones and lacks some. That table supplies the V and J calls and clone size; D and trimming were determined from the DNA. The sample includes 25,000 to 35,000 clones, about nine tenths of them seen just once. In this sample, this clone turned up once. This receptor was obtained from a human donor in a cohort sampled during active COVID-19. Sequenced: peripheral blood. The gene calls are TRBV4-1 and TRBJ1-5; 7 bases match TRBD1. DNA for the CDR3: TGCGCCAGCAGTTTAGGACAGGGCAATCAGCCCCAGCATTTT. Translated, it gives CASSLGQGNQPQHF.